Sequencing of this TCR beta chain was carried out in a study of blood T cells in healthy people across ages. Findings and caveats of the study: Possibly confounding the expanded clonotype changes was the fact that donor CMV status was unknown. Conclusively comparing naive with antigen-experienced cells was impossible with unsorted PBMCs.

A second PCR of 7 to 11 cycles used a sample-barcoded 5' primer and a J-beta primer mix. MiXCR, applied by TCRdb to the 5' RACE reads, yields one record per CDR3 protein. The top ten hold just under 25% of the sample, which has 540,000 or so distinct CDR3 sequences, less than 60% seen once. About this clonotype itself: Its target is unknown.

V was shortened by 5 bases and J by 0 bases, with 7 bases between the two germline ends. CDR3 length: 13 amino acids. Germline lookup yields CDR1 SEHNR and CDR2 FQNEAQ (reference sequence). The sequencing input was blood. The chain combines TRBV7-9 with TRBJ1-2; tentative D call: TRBD1 (5 bases). This TCR was recovered from an elderly man in good health. CDR3 nucleotides: TGTGCCAGCAGCCGACAGACTAACTATGGCTACACCTTC. Translation gives CASSRQTNYGYTF.